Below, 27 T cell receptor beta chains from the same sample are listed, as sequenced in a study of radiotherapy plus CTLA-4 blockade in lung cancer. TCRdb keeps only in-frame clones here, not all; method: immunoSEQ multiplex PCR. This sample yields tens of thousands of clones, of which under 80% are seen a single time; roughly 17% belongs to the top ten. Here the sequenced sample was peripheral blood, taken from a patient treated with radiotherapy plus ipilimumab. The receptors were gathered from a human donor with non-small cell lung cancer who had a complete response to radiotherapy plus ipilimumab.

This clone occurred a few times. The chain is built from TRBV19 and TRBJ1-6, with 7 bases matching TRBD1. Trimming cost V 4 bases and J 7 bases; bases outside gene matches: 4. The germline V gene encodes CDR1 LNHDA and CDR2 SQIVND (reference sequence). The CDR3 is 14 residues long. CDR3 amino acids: CASSRGGPNSPLHF. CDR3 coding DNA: TGTGCCAGTAGTAGAGGGGGCCCGAATTCACCCCTCCACTTT.

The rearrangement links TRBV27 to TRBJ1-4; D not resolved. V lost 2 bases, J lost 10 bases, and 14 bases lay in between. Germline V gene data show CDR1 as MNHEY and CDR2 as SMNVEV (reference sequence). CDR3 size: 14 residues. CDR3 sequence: CASSLRAPGGKLFF. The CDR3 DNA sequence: TGTGCCAGCAGTTTAAGAGCCCCGGGAGGAAAACTGTTTTTT.

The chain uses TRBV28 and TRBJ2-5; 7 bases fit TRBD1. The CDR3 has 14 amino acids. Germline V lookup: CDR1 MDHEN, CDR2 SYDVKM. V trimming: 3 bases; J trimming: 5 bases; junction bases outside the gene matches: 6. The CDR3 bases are TGTGCCAGCAGTTTTACAGGGGAAGGGGAGACCCAGTACTTC. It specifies CASSFTGEGETQYF.

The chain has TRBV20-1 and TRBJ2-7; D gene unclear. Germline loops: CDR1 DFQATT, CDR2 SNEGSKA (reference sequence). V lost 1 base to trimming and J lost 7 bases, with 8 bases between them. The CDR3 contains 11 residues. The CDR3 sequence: CSARAGEEQYF. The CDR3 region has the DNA TGCAGTGCTAGAGCAGGTGAAGAGCAGTACTTC.

The CDR3 spells CASSQDHRENQPQHF. The CDR3 DNA is TGCGCCAGCAGCCAAGATCACAGGGAGAATCAGCCCCAGCATTTT. The chain links TRBV4-1 to TRBJ1-5; D is possibly TRBD1 (6 bases). The V gene's germline CDR1 is MGHRA and CDR2 YSYEKL. CDR3 length: 15 residues. Trimming took 0 bases from V and 4 from J, leaving 10 bases between them.

CDR3 nucleotides: TGTGCCAGCTCACCCCTTAGAGGGGGGAACACTGAAGCTTTCTTT. Its protein is CASSPLRGGNTEAFF. This chain connects TRBV18 to TRBJ1-1; D might be TRBD1 (6 bases). The CDR3 runs 15 residues. Looked up from germline, CDR1 is KGHSH and CDR2 is LQKENI. Trimming cost V 3 bases and J 1 base, with 12 bases left between them.

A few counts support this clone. CDR3: CASSPGQDYGYTF. CDR3 bases: TGTGCCAGCAGCCCAGGACAGGACTATGGCTACACCTTC. The chain is built from TRBV14 and TRBJ1-2; 7 bases are shared with TRBD1. Per the germline V gene, CDR1 is SGHDN and CDR2 is FVKESK. This CDR3 spans 13 amino acids. V trimming: 4 bases; J trimming: 3 bases; junction bases outside the gene matches: 2.

The CDR3: CASSYMGQGDGYTF. The CDR3 DNA reads TGTGCCAGCAGTTACATGGGACAGGGAGATGGCTACACCTTC. V gene TRBV6-5 combines with J gene TRBJ1-2, with TRBD1 matching over 9 bases. Germline V gives CDR1 MNHEY, CDR2 SVGAGI. CDR3 size: 14 residues. With 2 bases clipped from V and 6 bases from J, the junction kept 4 bases outside the gene matches.

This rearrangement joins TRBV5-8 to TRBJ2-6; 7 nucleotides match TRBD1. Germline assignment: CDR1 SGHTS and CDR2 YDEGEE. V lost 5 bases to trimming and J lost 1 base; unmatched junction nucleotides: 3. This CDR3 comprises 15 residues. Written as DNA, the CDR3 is TGTGCCAGCAGATCGGGACAGTCTGGGGCCAACGTCCTGACTTTC. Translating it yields CASRSGQSGANVLTF.

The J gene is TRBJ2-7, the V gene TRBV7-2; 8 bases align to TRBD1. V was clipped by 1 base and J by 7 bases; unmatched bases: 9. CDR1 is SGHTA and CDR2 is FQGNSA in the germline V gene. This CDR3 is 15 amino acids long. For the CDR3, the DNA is TGTGCCAGCAGCTTAGTGGGGCAGGGGGCAGGGGAGCAGTACTTC. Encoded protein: CASSLVGQGAGEQYF.

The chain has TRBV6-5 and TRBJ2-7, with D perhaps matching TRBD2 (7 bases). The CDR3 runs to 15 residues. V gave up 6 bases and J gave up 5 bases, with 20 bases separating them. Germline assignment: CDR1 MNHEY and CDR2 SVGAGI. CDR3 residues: CASRSLGGPGNEQYF. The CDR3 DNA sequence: TGTGCCAGCAGGTCGCTCGGGGGGCCGGGGAACGAGCAGTACTTC.

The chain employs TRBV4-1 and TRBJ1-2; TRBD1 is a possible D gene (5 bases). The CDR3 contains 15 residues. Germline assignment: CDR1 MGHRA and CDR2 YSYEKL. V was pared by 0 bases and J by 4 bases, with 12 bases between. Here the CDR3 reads CASSQEAGRAYGYTF. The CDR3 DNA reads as TGCGCCAGCAGCCAAGAAGCAGGCAGGGCCTATGGCTACACCTTC.

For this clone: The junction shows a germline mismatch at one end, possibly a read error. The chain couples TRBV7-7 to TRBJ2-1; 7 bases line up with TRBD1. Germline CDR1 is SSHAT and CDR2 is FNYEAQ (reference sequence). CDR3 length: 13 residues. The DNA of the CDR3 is TGTGCTAGCAGCCTTGGACAGGCGAATGAGCAGTTCTTC. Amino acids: CASSLGQANEQFF.

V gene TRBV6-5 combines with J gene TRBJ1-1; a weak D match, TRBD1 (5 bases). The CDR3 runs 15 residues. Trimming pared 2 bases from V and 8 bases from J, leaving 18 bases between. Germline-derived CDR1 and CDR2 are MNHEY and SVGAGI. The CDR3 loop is CASSYGEGWRTEAFF. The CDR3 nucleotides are TGTGCCAGCAGTTACGGGGAAGGGTGGCGGACAGAAGCTTTCTTT.

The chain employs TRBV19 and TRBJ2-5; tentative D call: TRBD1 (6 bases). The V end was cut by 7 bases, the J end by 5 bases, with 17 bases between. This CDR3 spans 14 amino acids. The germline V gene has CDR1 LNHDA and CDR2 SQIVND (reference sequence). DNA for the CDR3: TGTGCCAGTAATTTCAGGGGCCCGGAGGAGACCCAGTACTTC. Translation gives CASNFRGPEETQYF.

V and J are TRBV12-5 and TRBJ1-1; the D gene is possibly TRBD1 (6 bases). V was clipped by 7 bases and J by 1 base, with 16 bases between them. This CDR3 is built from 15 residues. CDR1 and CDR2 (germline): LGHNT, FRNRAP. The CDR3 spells CASVPRDKGNTEAFF. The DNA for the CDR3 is TGTGCTAGTGTTCCCCGGGACAAAGGGAACACTGAAGCTTTCTTT.

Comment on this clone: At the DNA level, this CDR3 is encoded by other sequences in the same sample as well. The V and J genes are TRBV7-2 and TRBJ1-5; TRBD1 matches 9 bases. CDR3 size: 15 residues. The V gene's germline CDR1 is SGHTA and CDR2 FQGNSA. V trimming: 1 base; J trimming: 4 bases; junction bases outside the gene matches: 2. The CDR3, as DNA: TGTGCCAGCAGCTTAGTGACAGGGGGAAATCAGCCCCAGCATTTT. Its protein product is CASSLVTGGNQPQHF.

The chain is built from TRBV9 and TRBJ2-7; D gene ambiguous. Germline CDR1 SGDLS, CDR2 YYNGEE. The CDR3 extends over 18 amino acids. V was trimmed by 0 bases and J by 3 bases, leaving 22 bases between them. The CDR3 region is CASSVAPRGRANDYEQYF. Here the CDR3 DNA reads TGTGCCAGCAGCGTAGCCCCTCGCGGTAGAGCAAATGACTACGAGCAGTACTTC. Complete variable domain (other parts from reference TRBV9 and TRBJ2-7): DSGVTQTPKHLITATGQRVTLRCSPRSGDLSVYWYQQSLDQGLQFLIQYYNGEERAKGNILERFSAQQFPDLHSELNLSSLELGDSALYFCASSVAPRGRANDYEQYFGPGTRLTVT.

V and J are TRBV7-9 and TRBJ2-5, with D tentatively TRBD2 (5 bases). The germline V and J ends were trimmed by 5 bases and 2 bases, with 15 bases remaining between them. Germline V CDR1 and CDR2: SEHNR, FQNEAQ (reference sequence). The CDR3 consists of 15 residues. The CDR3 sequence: CASSPKRRLQETQYF. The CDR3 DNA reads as TGTGCCAGCAGCCCAAAAAGGAGGCTGCAAGAGACCCAGTACTTC.

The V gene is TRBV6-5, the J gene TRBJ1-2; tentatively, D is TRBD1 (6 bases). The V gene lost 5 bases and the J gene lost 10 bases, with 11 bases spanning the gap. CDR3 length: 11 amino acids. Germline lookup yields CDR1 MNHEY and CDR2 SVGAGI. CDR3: CASSHREIYTF. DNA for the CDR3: TGTGCCAGCAGTCACAGGGAAATCTACACCTTC.

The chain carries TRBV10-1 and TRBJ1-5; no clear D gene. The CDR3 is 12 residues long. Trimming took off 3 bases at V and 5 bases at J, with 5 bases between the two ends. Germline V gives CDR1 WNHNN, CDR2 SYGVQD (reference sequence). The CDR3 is CASSDHDQPQHF. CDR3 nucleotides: TGCGCCAGCAGTGACCATGATCAGCCCCAGCATTTT.

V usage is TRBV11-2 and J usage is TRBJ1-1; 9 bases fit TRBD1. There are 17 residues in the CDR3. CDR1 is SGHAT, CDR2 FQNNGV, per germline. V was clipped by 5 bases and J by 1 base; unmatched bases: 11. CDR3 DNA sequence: TGTGCCAGCAGCCGAGTCCCGGGACAGGGTTGGAACACTGAAGCTTTCTTT. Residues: CASSRVPGQGWNTEAFF.

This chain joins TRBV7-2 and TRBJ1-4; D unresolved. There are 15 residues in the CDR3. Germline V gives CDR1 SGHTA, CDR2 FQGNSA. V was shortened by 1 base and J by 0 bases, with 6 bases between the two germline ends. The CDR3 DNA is TGTGCCAGCAGCTTAGACCGGGCAACTAATGAAAAACTGTTTTTT. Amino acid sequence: CASSLDRATNEKLFF.

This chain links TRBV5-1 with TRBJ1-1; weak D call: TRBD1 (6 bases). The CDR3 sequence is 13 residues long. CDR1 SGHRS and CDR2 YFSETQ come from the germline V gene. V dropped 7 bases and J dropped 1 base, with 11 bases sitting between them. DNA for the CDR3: TGCGCCAGCCGGTGGACAGAGAACACTGAAGCTTTCTTT. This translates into CASRWTENTEAFF.

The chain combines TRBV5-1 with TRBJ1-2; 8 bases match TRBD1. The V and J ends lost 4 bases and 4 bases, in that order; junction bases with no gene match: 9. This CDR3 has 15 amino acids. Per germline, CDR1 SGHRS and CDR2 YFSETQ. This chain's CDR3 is CASSPETGASYGYTF. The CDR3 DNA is TGCGCCAGCAGCCCCGAGACAGGGGCAAGCTATGGCTACACCTTC.

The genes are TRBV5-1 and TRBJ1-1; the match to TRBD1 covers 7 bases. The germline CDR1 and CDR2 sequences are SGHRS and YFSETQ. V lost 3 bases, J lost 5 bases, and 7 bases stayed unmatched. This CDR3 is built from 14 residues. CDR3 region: CASSSSRGQTEAFF. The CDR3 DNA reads TGCGCCAGCAGCTCTTCGAGGGGGCAGACTGAAGCTTTCTTT.

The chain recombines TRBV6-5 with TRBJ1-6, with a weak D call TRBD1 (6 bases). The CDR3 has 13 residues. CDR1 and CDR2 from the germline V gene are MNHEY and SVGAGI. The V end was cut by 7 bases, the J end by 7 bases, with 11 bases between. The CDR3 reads CASNNDRNSPLHF. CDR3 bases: TGTGCCAGCAATAATGACAGGAATTCACCCCTCCACTTT.